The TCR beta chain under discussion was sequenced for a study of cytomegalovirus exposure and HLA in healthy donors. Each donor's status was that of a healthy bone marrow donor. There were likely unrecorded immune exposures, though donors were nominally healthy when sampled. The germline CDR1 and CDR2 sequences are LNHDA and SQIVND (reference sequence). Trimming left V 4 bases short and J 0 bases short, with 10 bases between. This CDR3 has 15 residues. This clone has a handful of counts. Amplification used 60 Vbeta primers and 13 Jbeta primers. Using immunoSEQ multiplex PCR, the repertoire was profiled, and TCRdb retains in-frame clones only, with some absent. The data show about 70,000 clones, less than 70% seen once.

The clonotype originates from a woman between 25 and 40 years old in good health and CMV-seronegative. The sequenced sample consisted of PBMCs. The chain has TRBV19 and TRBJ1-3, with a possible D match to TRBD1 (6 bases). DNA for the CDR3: TGTGCCAGTAGTACAGGACAGAGCTCTGGAAACACCATATATTTT. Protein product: CASSTGQSSGNTIYF.